This TCR beta chain was found in a study of vaccination and CD4 T cells after COVID-19. Study in general: The convalescents, six males and four females, included two who were Hispanic. Overlapping peptides covering the spike proteins of SARS-CoV-2, HCoV-NL63, HCoV-OC43 and HCoV-229E were added to stimulate cells.

The Oncomine TCR Beta short-read assay sequenced DNA from cultured CD4+ T cells. Once CD4+ T cells had been cultured, genomic DNA was extracted from them. TCRdb fed the PCR reads into MiXCR, producing one record per CDR3 protein. This table has tens of thousands of distinct CDR3 sequences, 67% appearing once. Treatment of the sample: approximately 9-day PBMC culture with coronavirus spike peptide pools or control peptides (ViraFEST assay). The V and J ends lost 6 bases and 6 bases, in that order; junction bases with no gene match: 8. CDR1 and CDR2 (germline): DFQATT, SNEGSKA (reference sequence). This CDR3 has 13 residues. This clonotype was found a few times. The antigen remains undetermined.

The specimen was CD4+ T cells from blood, cultured in vitro, collected after SARS-CoV-2 vaccination. This sequence originates from a human donor who received a COVID-19 vaccine. The J gene is TRBJ1-5, the V gene TRBV20-1, with 7 positions matching TRBD1. CDR3 nucleotide sequence: TGCAGTGCAGGGGGCAAGTTGGGTCAGCCCCAGCATTTT. The encoded protein is CSAGGKLGQPQHF.